This TCR beta chain was identified during a study of T cells in Graves' hyperthyroidism and ophthalmopathy. Amplified TCR beta CDR3 regions came from RNA transcripts. RT-PCR in the first round (using the HTBI primer set) targeted the TCR CDR3. MiXCR was run by TCRdb on the multiplex PCR reads, yielding one entry per CDR3 protein. Altogether 400,000 to 500,000 distinct CDR3 sequences are present, around 15% being singletons, with the ten largest covering around a sixth. This clonotype was observed many times. The study defined stable Graves' hyperthyroidism as no ophthalmopathy progression within 18 months. The CDR3 spans 16 residues. The germline gives CDR1 SGHVS, CDR2 FQNEAQ. V lost 4 bases and J lost 6; bases outside the gene matches: 11.

The TCR sequence derives from a woman between 18 and 30 years old with Graves' hyperthyroidism. Sequenced material: blood. V gene TRBV7-8 combines with J gene TRBJ2-1; 8 bases agree with TRBD2. CDR3 region: CASSSPGLGTINEQFF. CDR3 in DNA: TGTGCCAGCAGCTCACCGGGACTAGGCACCATCAATGAGCAGTTCTTC.